Below, 22 T cell receptor beta chains from the same sample are listed, as sequenced in a study of T cell changes during pregnancy in multiple sclerosis. TCRdb's table, derived via immunoSEQ multiplex PCR, lists solely in-frame clones and lacks some. The data contain roughly 61,000 clones, approximately 94% of them singletons. The material sequenced was CD8+ T cells from peripheral blood mononuclear cells, taken after pregnancy. The origin of the receptors is a female donor with multiple sclerosis, enrolled in a pregnancy study.

This sequence joins TRBV7-2 and TRBJ2-1, with D maybe TRBD1 (5 bases). Deletions cut 5 bases from V and 9 bases from J, with 14 bases between. Germline CDR1 is SGHTA and CDR2 is FQGNSA. This CDR3 comprises 13 residues. This CDR3 is CASSAHPRAEQFF. CDR3 nucleotide sequence: TGTGCCAGCAGCGCTCACCCCAGGGCTGAGCAGTTCTTC.

The chain recombines TRBV28 with TRBJ2-7; no definite D call. This CDR3 contains 12 residues. Trimming cost V 3 bases and J 3 bases, with 6 bases left between them. CDR1 is MDHEN, CDR2 SYDVKM, per germline. In DNA, the CDR3 is TGTGCCAGCAGTTTCGGTAGCTACGAGCAGTACTTC. Its protein product is CASSFGSYEQYF.

The genes are TRBV7-9 and TRBJ2-2; the D is unclear. This CDR3 has 14 residues. V was trimmed by 0 bases and J by 5 bases, leaving 7 bases between them. Per germline, CDR1 SEHNR and CDR2 FQNEAQ (reference sequence). This CDR3 is CASSLAHGTGELFF. Written as DNA, the CDR3 is TGTGCCAGCAGCTTAGCGCACGGTACCGGGGAGCTGTTTTTT.

The DNA for the CDR3 is TGTGCCAGCAGCCAAGATAGAACAGGAAGGGAGACCCAGTACTTC. This gives the protein CASSQDRTGRETQYF. The rearrangement links TRBV14 to TRBJ2-5, with D maybe TRBD1 (5 bases). The CDR3 contains 15 residues. V lost 0 bases and J lost 5, with 13 bases in between. The germline gives CDR1 SGHDN, CDR2 FVKESK.

This clone came up once. The J gene is TRBJ1-1, the V gene TRBV7-6; D not certain. Trimming cost V 3 bases and J 2 bases, with 13 bases left between them. Germline V gives CDR1 SGHVS, CDR2 FNYEAQ. This CDR3 spans 15 amino acids. The CDR3 region has the DNA TGTGCCAGCAGCTTTTTCCCAAACTCAAACACTGAAGCTTTCTTT. Protein: CASSFFPNSNTEAFF.

By share, this clone counts as medium-sized. The rearrangement links TRBV2 to TRBJ2-7; 11 bases agree with TRBD2. The V segment lost 3 bases and the J segment 2 bases; nucleotides outside the gene matches: 3. Germline V CDR1 and CDR2: SNHLY, FYNNEI. The CDR3 loop spans 15 amino acids. The DNA of the CDR3 is TGTGCCAGCAGTGATCTAGCGGGAGGCCCCTACGAGCAGTACTTC. This translates into CASSDLAGGPYEQYF.

The chain is built from TRBV27 and TRBJ2-1; 7 nucleotides agree with TRBD1. The V and J ends lost 6 bases and 0 bases, in that order; junction bases with no gene match: 5. Germline CDR1 is MNHEY and CDR2 is SMNVEV (reference sequence). The CDR3 runs 15 residues. Here the CDR3 reads CASRRQGSSYNEQFF. As DNA, the CDR3 is TGTGCCAGCAGACGACAGGGAAGCTCCTACAATGAGCAGTTCTTC.

This chain links TRBV2 with TRBJ2-7; D is perhaps TRBD1 (5 bases). CDR3 length: 15 residues. Germline lookup yields CDR1 SNHLY and CDR2 FYNNEI. Trimming pared 5 bases from V and 5 bases from J, leaving 19 bases between. The CDR3 DNA reads TGTGCCAGCAGTCCCTGGCAGGGTCGACTGGACGAGCAGTACTTC. Translating it yields CASSPWQGRLDEQYF.

This rearrangement joins TRBV30 to TRBJ2-3; D may be TRBD2 (5 bases). Trimming cost V 0 bases and J 5 bases, with 9 bases left between them. The CDR3 contains 13 residues. Germline V gives CDR1 GTSNPN, CDR2 SVGIG (reference sequence). The CDR3 is CAWSVLDLDTQYF. CDR3 bases: TGTGCCTGGAGTGTCTTGGACTTAGATACGCAGTATTTT.

This chain joins TRBV14 and TRBJ1-2; D perhaps matches TRBD1 (5 bases). The CDR3 runs 16 residues. Germline lookup yields CDR1 SGHDN and CDR2 FVKESK. Trimming took off 0 bases at V and 3 bases at J, with 14 bases between the two ends. The CDR3 loop is CASSQDVPQGDYGYTF. The DNA of the CDR3 is TGTGCCAGCAGCCAAGATGTCCCCCAGGGTGACTATGGCTACACCTTC.

The chain employs TRBV6-5 and TRBJ1-3, with 7 bases identical to TRBD1. This CDR3 has 16 residues. V lost 2 bases to trimming and J lost 0 bases; unmatched junction nucleotides: 4. Germline values: CDR1 MNHEY, CDR2 SVGAGI. The CDR3 protein is CASSYGGQYSGNTIYF. CDR3 in DNA: TGTGCCAGCAGTTACGGGGGACAGTACTCTGGAAACACCATATATTTT.

This chain joins TRBV28 and TRBJ2-7; 8 positions match TRBD2. This CDR3 spans 16 amino acids. Trimming removed 5 bases from V and 2 bases from J; junction bases left unmatched: 11. Germline CDR1 and CDR2: MDHEN and SYDVKM. The CDR3 DNA reads TGTGCCAGCAGTCCTACGGGGGGGCCCCCAGCCTACGAGCAGTACTTC. Protein sequence: CASSPTGGPPAYEQYF.

V usage is TRBV29-1 and J usage is TRBJ1-2; the D is unclear. The CDR3 has 10 residues. Trimming removed 2 bases from V and 6 bases from J, with 4 bases in between. Looked up from germline, CDR1 is SQVTM and CDR2 is ANQGSEA. CDR3 region: CSVEYNGYTF. CDR3 nucleotide sequence: TGCAGCGTTGAATATAATGGCTACACCTTC. Complete variable domain (other parts from reference TRBV29-1 and TRBJ1-2): SAVISQKPSRDICQRGTSLTIQCQVDSQVTMMFWYRQQPGQSLTLIATANQGSEATYESGFVIDKFPISRPNLTFSTLTVSNMSPEDSSIYLCSVEYNGYTFGSGTRLTVV.

The chain has TRBV27 and TRBJ2-7; TRBD2 is a possible D gene (5 bases). Germline CDR1 and CDR2: MNHEY and SMNVEV (reference sequence). The CDR3 sequence is 13 residues long. The V end was cut by 4 bases, the J end by 3 bases, with 10 bases between. CDR3 in amino acids: CASSSGIDYEQYF. The CDR3 region has the DNA TGTGCCAGCAGTTCCGGGATTGACTACGAGCAGTACTTC.

Points on this clone: Other DNA sequences in the same sample also yield this CDR3. The V call is TRBV5-5, the J call TRBJ2-7; TRBD1 aligns across 10 bases. This CDR3 has 14 amino acids. The germline gives CDR1 SGHKS, CDR2 YYEKEE (reference sequence). V lost 2 bases and J lost 4; bases outside the gene matches: 3. The CDR3 reads CASSFGTGEYEQYF. In DNA form, the CDR3 reads TGTGCCAGCAGCTTCGGGACAGGGGAGTACGAGCAGTACTTC.

V gene TRBV7-9 combines with J gene TRBJ2-7; a weak D match, TRBD2 (5 bases). CDR1 is SEHNR and CDR2 is FQNEAQ in the germline V gene (reference sequence). V was trimmed by 1 base and J by 5 bases, leaving 9 bases between them. The CDR3 is made up of 13 amino acids. CDR3 sequence reads: CASSLVVGDEQYF. The CDR3, as DNA: TGTGCCAGCAGCTTAGTGGTCGGGGACGAGCAGTACTTC.

The genes are TRBV27 and TRBJ1-5, with 8 bases that match TRBD1. There are 16 residues in the CDR3. V was pared by 5 bases and J by 1 base, with 7 bases of the junction left unmatched. CDR1 is MNHEY, CDR2 SMNVEV, per germline (reference sequence). This chain's CDR3 is CASSAHQGASNQPQHF. The CDR3 DNA reads as TGTGCCAGCAGTGCACACCAGGGGGCGAGCAATCAGCCCCAGCATTTT.

The rearrangement uses TRBV30 and TRBJ2-4; D is perhaps TRBD1 (6 bases). V was clipped by 0 bases and J by 1 base, with 7 bases between them. The germline gives CDR1 GTSNPN, CDR2 SVGIG (reference sequence). The CDR3 consists of 14 residues. The CDR3 region is CAWSVGGAKNIQYF. The CDR3 bases are TGTGCCTGGAGTGTAGGGGGTGCCAAAAACATTCAGTACTTC.

V gene TRBV5-1 combines with J gene TRBJ2-5, with D perhaps matching TRBD1 (6 bases). The CDR3 sequence is 14 residues long. Germline CDR1 SGHRS, CDR2 YFSETQ. V lost 1 base, J lost 1 base, and 8 bases lay in between. The CDR3 DNA reads TGCGCCAGCAGCTTGTTAGGGGGCCAAGAGACCCAGTACTTC. Translating gives CASSLLGGQETQYF.

The genes are TRBV9 and TRBJ2-3, with 7 bases matching TRBD2. CDR1 SGDLS and CDR2 YYNGEE come from the germline V gene. The CDR3 runs to 14 residues. The J segment lost 0 bases and the V segment lost 3 bases, leaving 1 base of the junction unmatched. The CDR3, as DNA: TGTGCCAGCAGCGGGGGGGGTAGCACAGATACGCAGTATTTT. Translation: CASSGGGSTDTQYF.

The V call is TRBV4-1, the J call TRBJ2-5, with a tentative D call TRBD1 (5 bases). From germline, CDR1 is MGHRA and CDR2 YSYEKL. V was clipped by 2 bases and J by 1 base, with 17 bases between them. This CDR3 is built from 17 residues. This CDR3 reads CASSQLNPPQGQETQYF. The CDR3 DNA follows: TGCGCCAGCAGCCAACTCAACCCCCCGCAGGGCCAAGAGACCCAGTACTTC.

The J gene is TRBJ2-1, the V gene TRBV15; TRBD2 agrees at 13 bases. V gave up 3 bases and J gave up 9 bases; unmatched junction bases: 8. Germline V gene sequence: CDR1 LNHNV, CDR2 YYDKDF (reference sequence). The CDR3 extends over 16 amino acids. The CDR3 here is CATSRIGLAGAVEQFF. The CDR3 region has the DNA TGTGCCACCAGCAGGATCGGACTAGCGGGAGCTGTTGAGCAGTTCTTC.